This TCR beta chain was recovered during a study of T cell repertoires in Merkel cell carcinoma (dated by TCRdb to the late 2010s). Broadly, across the study: Patients who had received intralesional immunotherapy or systemic immune checkpoint blockade prior to the biopsy were excluded. MCPyV-specific clonotypes were initially defined through tetramer sorting, cloning and paired TCR sequencing of expanded tumor-infiltrating lymphocytes. To be included, a subject needed both a diagnosis of MCPyV-positive Merkel cell carcinoma and tumor-infiltrating lymphocytes that had been successfully expanded in vitro.

Measured from the cysteine to the phenylalanine, the CDR3 is 15 residues long. Only CDR3 DNA remains: 45 bases, in frame from the first base. V is trimmed back by 0 bases and J by 6 bases, and the junction contains 8 bases that no gene match accounts for. CDR1 is given as KGHSH and CDR2 as LQKENI, both from the germline V gene. TRB CDR3 sequencing and data processing of tumor genomic DNA were performed with the immunoSEQ assay. TCRdb mirrors the immuneACCESS table, restricted to in-frame sequences. Some clones are absent from its copies; in checked studies, under half trace to an unresolved V gene, and the reason for the others is unknown. The sample data list more than 12,000 clones, and approximately 73% of these were observed just once. 15% to 20% of the sample belongs to the ten largest clones. Regarding this clone: Its antigen target is currently unknown. Per-base quality was not reported, and no clone a single base away is much larger than it.

Study-wide findings and limitations: Normal tissue biopsies were not studied.

Study subjects had biopsy-confirmed Merkel cell carcinoma that was MCPyV-positive, and every subject had positive serum antibodies to T-antigen. Genomic DNA was extracted from several adjacent 10-micron frozen tumor sections without any cell sorting or culture. Optimal cutting temperature compound was used to freeze tumor biopsy tissue measuring roughly 5 x 5 x 5 mm. Hematoxylin and eosin scout sections confirmed abundant Merkel cell carcinoma and infiltrating cells in the frozen biopsy. The sample consisted of tumor tissue. This chain joins TRBV18 to TRBJ2-7; a stretch of 7 junction bases matches TRBD2. This clonotype originated in an adult with Merkel cell carcinoma. The bases are TGTGCCAGCTCACCACCGGCTAGCGGCACGAGCGAGCAGTACTTC. Its translation is CASSPPASGTSEQYF. Beyond the CDR3, the reference TRBV18 and TRBJ2-7 genes provide the residues; the full variable domain reads: NAGVMQNPRHLVRRRGQEARLRCSPMKGHSHVYWYRQLPEEGLKFMVYLQKENIIDESGMPKERFSAEFPKEGPSILRIQQVVRGDSAAYFCASSPPASGTSEQYFGPGTRLTVT.